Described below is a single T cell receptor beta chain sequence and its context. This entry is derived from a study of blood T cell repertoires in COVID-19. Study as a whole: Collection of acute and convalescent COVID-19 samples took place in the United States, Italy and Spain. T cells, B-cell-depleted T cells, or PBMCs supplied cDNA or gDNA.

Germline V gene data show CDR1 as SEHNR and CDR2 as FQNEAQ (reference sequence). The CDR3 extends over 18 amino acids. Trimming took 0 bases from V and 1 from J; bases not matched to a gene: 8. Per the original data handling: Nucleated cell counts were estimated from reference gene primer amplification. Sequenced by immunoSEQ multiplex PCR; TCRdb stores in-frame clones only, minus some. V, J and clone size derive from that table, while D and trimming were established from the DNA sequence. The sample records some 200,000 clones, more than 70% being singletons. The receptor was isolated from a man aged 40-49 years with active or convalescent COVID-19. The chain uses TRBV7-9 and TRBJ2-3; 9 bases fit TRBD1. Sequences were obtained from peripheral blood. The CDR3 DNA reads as TGTGCCAGCAGCTTAGCAATACAGGGGGCGCCAGGCACAGATACGCAGTATTTT. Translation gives CASSLAIQGAPGTDTQYF.